Following are 20 T cell receptor beta chains from one sample sequenced in a study of PD-1 blockade in mismatch repair-deficient tumors. The method was immunoSEQ multiplex PCR; TCRdb's version includes in-frame clones alone and lacks a portion of them. The sample has about 34,000 clones; less than 90% are singletons. The source material was PBMCs, sampled around 6 weeks after starting pembrolizumab. The source of these receptors is an adult with mismatch repair-deficient cancer.

The gene calls are TRBV18 and TRBJ2-1; TRBD2 matches at 13 bases. V was pared by 3 bases and J by 5 bases, with 1 base of the junction left unmatched. CDR1 is KGHSH, CDR2 LQKENI, per germline. This CDR3 comprises 15 residues. Here the CDR3 DNA reads TGTGCCAGCTCACCGGGACTAGCGGGAAACAATGAGCAGTTCTTC. Encoded protein: CASSPGLAGNNEQFF.

The chain recombines TRBV29-1 with TRBJ2-2; D is possibly TRBD1 (6 bases). This CDR3 region has 12 residues. CDR1 is SQVTM, CDR2 ANQGSEA, per germline. V lost 4 bases and J lost 6, with 9 bases in between. This CDR3 is CSVGGTPGELFF. For the CDR3, the DNA is TGCAGCGTTGGGGGGACACCCGGGGAGCTGTTTTTT.

The chain is built from TRBV18 and TRBJ2-5; 8 bases are a match to TRBD1. This CDR3 has 14 residues. The junction had 3 bases not matched to a gene; V was cut back by 3 bases and J by 3 bases. The germline gives CDR1 KGHSH, CDR2 LQKENI. CDR3 DNA: TGTGCCAGCTCACCGACAGGGGTCAAAGAGACCCAGTACTTC. This codes for CASSPTGVKETQYF. Using reference TRBV18 and TRBJ2-5 for the parts outside the CDR3, the full variable domain is NAGVMQNPRHLVRRRGQEARLRCSPMKGHSHVYWYRQLPEEGLKFMVYLQKENIIDESGMPKERFSAEFPKEGPSILRIQQVVRGDSAAYFCASSPTGVKETQYFGPGTRLLVL.

This clone has just one count. The chain joins TRBV5-6 to TRBJ2-3, with a tentative D call TRBD1 (6 bases). CDR1 SGHDT and CDR2 YYEEEE come from the germline V gene. This CDR3 is 15 amino acids long. Between the trimmed V and J ends, which lost 1 base and 3 bases, there was a span of 12 bases. The CDR3 DNA follows: TGTGCCAGCAGCTTGTCCAAAACAGGGACAGATACGCAGTATTTT. Translating gives CASSLSKTGTDTQYF. Full variable domain (remainder filled in from reference TRBV5-6 and TRBJ2-3): DAGVTQSPTHLIKTRGQQVTLRCSPKSGHDTVSWYQQALGQGPQFIFQYYEEEERQRGNFPDRFSGHQFPNYSSELNVNALLLGDSALYLCASSLSKTGTDTQYFGPGTRLTVL.

This chain links TRBV6-1 with TRBJ2-1; the match to TRBD2 covers 10 bases. With 3 bases clipped from V and 3 bases from J, the junction kept 2 bases outside the gene matches. Germline values: CDR1 MNHNS, CDR2 SASEGT. The CDR3 consists of 15 residues. The CDR3 is CASSELAGDYNEQFF. In nucleotides, the CDR3 is TGTGCCAGCAGTGAGCTAGCGGGAGACTACAATGAGCAGTTCTTC.

The chain employs TRBV7-8 and TRBJ2-2; 8 positions agree with TRBD2. Germline V CDR1 and CDR2: SGHVS, FQNEAQ. The CDR3 length is 15 residues. The V gene end was trimmed by 8 bases and the J gene end by 5 bases; junction bases not matched to a gene: 10. The CDR3 bases are TGTGCCAGCTCACCGGGACTAGGGGGTACCGGGGAGCTGTTTTTT. Protein product: CASSPGLGGTGELFF. The whole variable domain, remainder taken from reference TRBV7-8 and TRBJ2-2, is GAGVSQSPRYKVAKRGQDVALRCDPISGHVSLFWYQQALGQGPEFLTYFQNEAQLDKSGLPSDRFFAERPEGSVSTLKIQRTQQEDSAVYLCASSPGLGGTGELFFGEGSRLTVL.

V usage is TRBV7-6 and J usage is TRBJ1-5, with 7 bases fitting TRBD1. This CDR3 has 16 amino acids. CDR1 and CDR2 (germline): SGHVS, FNYEAQ. V lost 4 bases and J lost 5; bases outside the gene matches: 11. CDR3 coding DNA: TGTGCCAGCAGCTCAACCGGGACAGAAATGCATCAGCCCCAGCATTTT. This sequence encodes CASSSTGTEMHQPQHF.

This chain joins TRBV15 and TRBJ1-3; maybe TRBD1 (6 bases). The germline CDR1 and CDR2 sequences are LNHNV and YYDKDF (reference sequence). The CDR3 contains 18 residues. Deletions cut 1 base from V and 0 bases from J, with 16 bases between. The CDR3 reads CATSRGGGGPNSGNTIYF. The CDR3 bases are TGTGCCACCAGCAGAGGTGGGGGGGGCCCCAACTCTGGAAACACCATATATTTT.

The genes are TRBV28 and TRBJ1-5, with TRBD1 matching 8 bases. CDR1 is MDHEN, CDR2 SYDVKM, per germline. There are 14 residues in the CDR3. Trimming at V came to 5 bases and at J to 5 bases, leaving 5 bases not matched to a gene. The chain's CDR3 is CASSRTGYYQPQHF. As DNA, the CDR3 is TGTGCCAGCAGTAGGACAGGGTACTATCAGCCCCAGCATTTT.

The gene calls are TRBV13 and TRBJ2-7, with TRBD2 matching over 7 bases. Germline loops: CDR1 PRHDT, CDR2 FYEKMQ (reference sequence). CDR3 size: 14 residues. Unmatched junction bases numbered 8, after V lost 2 bases and J lost 7 bases. Here the CDR3 reads CASSLQGGPIEQYF. The CDR3 DNA is TGTGCCAGCAGCTTACAGGGAGGGCCGATTGAGCAGTACTTC.

This rearrangement joins TRBV6-5 to TRBJ2-1, with D uncertain. Germline-derived CDR1 and CDR2 are MNHEY and SVGAGI. CDR3 length: 15 residues. Trimming stripped 4 bases from V and 8 bases from J, with 18 bases between. This chain's CDR3 is CASSSGPSPVDEQFF. The CDR3 DNA sequence: TGTGCCAGCAGTTCGGGTCCGTCCCCGGTAGATGAGCAGTTCTTC.

The chain carries TRBV6-1 and TRBJ2-7, with 9 bases aligning to TRBD1. V lost 5 bases and J lost 7; bases outside the gene matches: 9. Germline lookup yields CDR1 MNHNS and CDR2 SASEGT. The CDR3 loop spans 14 amino acids. The CDR3 DNA reads TGTGCCAGCAGTTTGACAGGGGGAGTTCAAGAGCAGTACTTC. It yields the protein CASSLTGGVQEQYF.

The chain is built from TRBV7-8 and TRBJ1-5; possibly TRBD1 for D (5 bases). V was trimmed by 2 bases and J by 4 bases, leaving 12 bases between them. The CDR3 is 15 residues long. Germline lookup yields CDR1 SGHVS and CDR2 FQNEAQ. CDR3 region: CASSLSRGQNQPQHF. CDR3 nucleotides: TGTGCCAGCAGCTTATCGCGGGGCCAAAATCAGCCCCAGCATTTT. Using reference TRBV7-8 and TRBJ1-5 for the parts outside the CDR3, the full variable domain is GAGVSQSPRYKVAKRGQDVALRCDPISGHVSLFWYQQALGQGPEFLTYFQNEAQLDKSGLPSDRFFAERPEGSVSTLKIQRTQQEDSAVYLCASSLSRGQNQPQHFGDGTRLSIL.

The V gene is TRBV11-2, the J gene TRBJ1-4; D not resolved. The germline CDR1 and CDR2 sequences are SGHAT and FQNNGV. This CDR3 has 14 residues. Trimming pared 5 bases from V and 7 bases from J, leaving 14 bases between. CDR3 amino acids: CASSGWGEGEKLFF. CDR3 DNA: TGTGCCAGCAGCGGCTGGGGAGAGGGTGAAAAACTGTTTTTT. Full variable domain (outside the CDR3, taken from reference TRBV11-2 and TRBJ1-4): EAGVAQSPRYKIIEKRQSVAFWCNPISGHATLYWYQQILGQGPKLLIQFQNNGVVDDSQLPKDRFSAERLKGVDSTLKIQPAKLEDSAVYLCASSGWGEGEKLFFGSGTQLSVL.

This chain connects TRBV27 to TRBJ2-3; 11 positions match TRBD2. The germline gives CDR1 MNHEY, CDR2 SMNVEV (reference sequence). V shed 6 bases and J 6 bases; nucleotides not matched to a gene: 11. There are 16 residues in the CDR3. The CDR3 DNA is TGTGCCAGCAGGAGTCTCGGGACTAGCGGAGGGGATACGCAGTATTTT. It yields the protein CASRSLGTSGGDTQYF.

The count of this clone is one. The chain couples TRBV5-4 to TRBJ2-1; TRBD2 agrees at 9 bases. There are 14 residues in the CDR3. J lost 6 bases, V lost 2 bases, and 3 bases had no gene match. CDR1 is SGHNT and CDR2 is YYREEE in the germline V gene (reference sequence). The CDR3 region has the DNA TGTGCCAGCAGCTTTAGCGGGAGAGTCAATGAGCAGTTCTTC. It codes for CASSFSGRVNEQFF.

This chain uses TRBV29-1 with TRBJ2-5, with 7 bases lining up with TRBD1. The CDR3 extends over 13 amino acids. Trimming cost V 7 bases and J 2 bases; bases outside gene matches: 7. Germline V gene data show CDR1 as SQVTM and CDR2 as ANQGSEA. This CDR3 is CSAYRDRQETQYF. The CDR3 region has the DNA TGCAGCGCATACCGGGACAGACAAGAGACCCAGTACTTC.

V is TRBV27 and J is TRBJ1-2, with TRBD1 identical over 7 bases. Germline CDR1 reads MNHEY; CDR2 reads SMNVEV (reference sequence). With 6 bases clipped from V and 8 bases from J, the junction kept 15 bases outside the gene matches. The CDR3 is 15 residues long. CDR3 residues: CASRGKTGIGSGYTF. CDR3 DNA sequence: TGTGCCAGCAGGGGGAAGACAGGGATAGGATCGGGCTACACCTTC.

The genes are TRBV10-1 and TRBJ2-3, with TRBD2 matching over 9 bases. CDR1 and CDR2 (germline): WNHNN, SYGVQD (reference sequence). V trimming: 3 bases; J trimming: 5 bases; junction bases outside the gene matches: 6. This CDR3 comprises 15 residues. This CDR3 reads CASSESSSGKDTQYF. The CDR3 DNA sequence: TGCGCCAGCAGTGAATCGTCTAGCGGGAAAGATACGCAGTATTTT.

V and J are TRBV5-1 and TRBJ1-2; 7 nucleotides agree with TRBD1. V trimming: 0 bases; J trimming: 6 bases; junction bases outside the gene matches: 2. CDR3 size: 13 residues. Germline V lookup: CDR1 SGHRS, CDR2 YFSETQ. CDR3 sequence reads: CASSLEGANGYTF. In nucleotides, the CDR3 is TGCGCCAGCAGCTTGGAGGGGGCTAATGGCTACACCTTC.